Each of the 19 T cell receptor beta chains below was sequenced from the same sample in a study of OX40 agonist ivuxolimab in advanced cancers. Measured with immunoSEQ multiplex PCR; TCRdb has only the in-frame clones, and not every one. The sample includes around 65,000 clones, just over 90% of them seen just once. The sample consisted of CD4+ or CD8+ T cells sorted from blood, taken in a trial of the OX40 agonist ivuxolimab. The receptor set was obtained from an adult with an advanced solid tumor such as melanoma, head and neck, liver or kidney cancer.

V gene TRBV9 combines with J gene TRBJ2-3; D remains ambiguous. The CDR3 has 14 amino acids. The germline gives CDR1 SGDLS, CDR2 YYNGEE. V lost 3 bases and J lost 0, with 8 bases in between. The DNA for the CDR3 is TGTGCCAGCAGCGGCCGACATAGCACAGATACGCAGTATTTT. It specifies CASSGRHSTDTQYF.

The chain is built from TRBV13 and TRBJ2-7; a possible D gene is TRBD2 (5 bases). The CDR3 sequence is 13 residues long. CDR1 and CDR2 (germline): PRHDT, FYEKMQ (reference sequence). V lost 5 bases to trimming and J lost 3 bases, with 11 bases between them. CDR3 in DNA: TGTGCCAGCAGCCCTCTCCGGGACTACGAGCAGTACTTC. It encodes CASSPLRDYEQYF.

The V gene is TRBV18, the J gene TRBJ1-5; D is uncertain. Deletions cut 4 bases from V and 3 bases from J, with 7 bases between. The CDR3 is 13 residues long. CDR1 KGHSH and CDR2 LQKENI come from the germline V gene. The CDR3 protein is CASSQSINQPQHF. The CDR3 bases are TGTGCCAGCTCACAATCCATCAATCAGCCCCAGCATTTT.

The V call is TRBV11-2, the J call TRBJ2-7; a weak D match, TRBD1 (6 bases). The V and J ends lost 5 bases and 3 bases respectively, with 17 bases between them. Germline V CDR1 and CDR2: SGHAT, FQNNGV. CDR3 size: 15 residues. In DNA, the CDR3 is TGTGCCAGCAGCCCTGTTCCGGGACAAGACTACGAGCAGTACTTC. It yields the protein CASSPVPGQDYEQYF.

The CDR3 DNA is TGTGCCAGCAGCGCTCAGCCAAGCTCCTACAATGAGCAGTTCTTC. Translated, it gives CASSAQPSSYNEQFF. The rearrangement uses TRBV9 and TRBJ2-1; no clear D. The CDR3 consists of 15 residues. CDR1 is SGDLS, CDR2 YYNGEE, per germline. Trimming pared 3 bases from V and 0 bases from J, leaving 10 bases between.

This chain links TRBV7-8 with TRBJ1-2; D possibly corresponds to TRBD1 (5 bases). The ends were cut back, 1 base at V and 6 bases at J, with 15 bases in the middle. This CDR3 is 15 amino acids long. CDR1 is SGHVS, CDR2 FQNEAQ, per germline. The CDR3, as DNA: TGTGCCAGCAGCTTAGTAGGAGGGGCAGGCGATGGCTACACCTTC. It is translated as CASSLVGGAGDGYTF.

The chain carries TRBV6-1 and TRBJ2-7; 9 bases line up with TRBD1. V dropped 7 bases and J dropped 2; count of bases not matched to a gene: 9. The CDR3 totals 15 residues. The germline gives CDR1 MNHNS, CDR2 SASEGT. The CDR3 bases are TGTGCCAGCAAGCCACGGGACAGGGCCGCCTACGAGCAGTACTTC. As protein: CASKPRDRAAYEQYF.

The chain joins TRBV6-5 to TRBJ2-7, with D unclear. CDR1 is MNHEY, CDR2 SVGAGI, per germline. This CDR3 has 13 residues. V lost 1 base and J 6 bases, leaving 10 bases between the germline ends. CDR3 residues: CASSYFFGGEQYF. DNA for the CDR3: TGTGCCAGCAGTTACTTCTTCGGTGGCGAGCAGTACTTC.

The V gene is TRBV25-1, the J gene TRBJ1-1; 12 bases are a match to TRBD1. The CDR3 is 16 amino acids. The V and J ends lost 4 bases and 4 bases, in that order; junction bases with no gene match: 7. Germline CDR1 MGHDK, CDR2 SYGVNS. CDR3 in amino acids: CASSAVTGQGATEAFF. As DNA, the CDR3 is TGTGCCAGCAGTGCCGTTACGGGACAGGGGGCCACTGAAGCTTTCTTT.

The V gene is TRBV7-9, the J gene TRBJ2-3; perhaps TRBD1 as D (6 bases). The ends were cut back, 2 bases at V and 4 bases at J, with 10 bases in the middle. Germline CDR1 reads SEHNR; CDR2 reads FQNEAQ (reference sequence). The CDR3 has 14 amino acids. This CDR3 reads CASSLTQGSDTQYF. CDR3 nucleotides: TGTGCCAGCAGCTTAACACAGGGTTCAGATACGCAGTATTTT.

This rearrangement joins TRBV19 to TRBJ2-5; 8 bases are shared with TRBD1. The CDR3 spans 15 residues. CDR1 LNHDA and CDR2 SQIVND come from the germline V gene (reference sequence). J gave up 4 bases and V 4 bases, and 8 bases lay outside the gene matches. CDR3 nucleotides: TGTGCCAGTAGTACGTCAGGGGGCGCGGGAGAGACCCAGTACTTC. It translates to CASSTSGGAGETQYF.

In this sample, this clone turned up once. The chain recombines TRBV7-9 with TRBJ1-2; 7 nucleotides match TRBD1. Germline loops: CDR1 SEHNR, CDR2 FQNEAQ (reference sequence). The trim removed 5 bases at V and 13 bases at J, leaving 10 bases unmatched. The CDR3 is made up of 12 amino acids. The CDR3 here is CASSPWDSSITF. In nucleotides, the CDR3 is TGTGCCAGCAGCCCTTGGGACAGTTCAATCACCTTC.

This CDR3 reads CASKQGSTDTQYF. CDR3 bases: TGTGCCAGCAAACAGGGGAGCACAGATACGCAGTATTTT. This chain joins TRBV5-4 and TRBJ2-3, with 7 bases matching TRBD1. In germline, CDR1 is SGHNT, CDR2 YYREEE (reference sequence). V trimming: 6 bases; J trimming: 0 bases; junction bases outside the gene matches: 1. CDR3 size: 13 residues.

This sequence joins TRBV28 and TRBJ2-5, with D maybe TRBD1 (6 bases). Trimming pared 6 bases from V and 2 bases from J, leaving 10 bases between. CDR1 and CDR2 (germline): MDHEN, SYDVKM. This CDR3 is 13 amino acids long. CDR3 nucleotides: TGTGCCAGCAGCAGGGGTGGACAAGAGACCCAGTACTTC. This codes for CASSRGGQETQYF.

The chain uses TRBV7-9 and TRBJ2-3, with 11 positions matching TRBD2. This CDR3 contains 16 residues. Trimming took 0 bases from V and 4 from J; bases not matched to a gene: 3. Germline V CDR1 and CDR2: SEHNR, FQNEAQ (reference sequence). The CDR3 sequence is CASSLATLAGADTQYF. The CDR3 bases are TGTGCCAGCAGCTTAGCGACACTAGCGGGAGCAGATACGCAGTATTTT.

This clone was recorded only once. The V call is TRBV18, the J call TRBJ1-5, with unresolved D. The CDR3 contains 15 residues. V was shortened by 3 bases and J by 1 base, with 10 bases between the two germline ends. The germline CDR1 and CDR2 sequences are KGHSH and LQKENI. CDR3 DNA sequence: TGTGCCAGCTCACCGGGAGGGCTCAGCAATCAGCCCCAGCATTTT. This gives the protein CASSPGGLSNQPQHF.

The chain couples TRBV19 to TRBJ1-5; D might be TRBD1 (5 bases). Trimming pared 5 bases from V and 7 bases from J, leaving 15 bases between. The CDR3 covers 14 residues. In germline, CDR1 is LNHDA, CDR2 SQIVND (reference sequence). The CDR3 DNA sequence: TGTGCCAGTAGTGTCCAGGGAAGGGGCCAGCCCCAGCATTTT. It codes for CASSVQGRGQPQHF.

About this clone: The same CDR3 is also encoded by other DNA sequences in this sample. The V and J genes are TRBV5-1 and TRBJ2-2, with TRBD2 matching over 10 bases. The V and J ends lost 4 bases and 2 bases, in that order; junction bases with no gene match: 5. The CDR3 spans 16 residues. In germline, CDR1 is SGHRS, CDR2 YFSETQ. Here the CDR3 reads CASSPGLAVNTGELFF. The CDR3 nucleotides are TGCGCCAGCAGCCCCGGACTAGCGGTTAACACCGGGGAGCTGTTTTTT.

The chain has TRBV19 and TRBJ2-7, with D perhaps matching TRBD2 (6 bases). CDR1 is LNHDA, CDR2 SQIVND, per germline (reference sequence). The CDR3 extends over 14 amino acids. The V end was cut by 3 bases, the J end by 1 base, with 10 bases between. This CDR3 reads CASSIKGGSYEQYF. The CDR3 coding sequence is TGTGCCAGTAGTATCAAGGGAGGATCCTACGAGCAGTACTTC. The variable domain in full, with the rest retrieved from reference TRBV19 and TRBJ2-7, is DGGITQSPKYLFRKEGQNVTLSCEQNLNHDAMYWYRQDPGQGLRLIYYSQIVNDFQKGDIAEGYSVSREKKESFPLTVTSAQKNPTAFYLCASSIKGGSYEQYFGPGTRLTVT.